This T cell receptor beta chain was captured in a study of cytomegalovirus exposure and HLA in healthy donors. Study overall: Researchers previously reported finding roughly 120 million unique TCR beta sequences from around 200 million T cells.

The study ran its PCR with 60 Vbeta and 13 Jbeta primers. The repertoire was sequenced with immunoSEQ multiplex PCR; TCRdb's copy has only in-frame clones and lacks some. The data contain 90,000 to 100,000 clones, around 70% of them singletons. Study-wide points: Rarity characterized most TCR sequences, yet some public TCRs appeared in many donors. Indistinguishable V segments such as TRBV6-2 and TRBV6-3 were excluded.

This clone was recorded a few times. Its antigen remains unidentified. V trimming: 6 bases; J trimming: 4 bases; junction bases outside the gene matches: 6. This CDR3 is built from 16 residues. Germline CDR1 reads SNHLY; CDR2 reads FYNNEI. J is TRBJ2-3 and V is TRBV2; 14 nucleotides line up with TRBD2. Specimen: PBMCs. The receptor comes from a man aged 50 to 60 in good health and CMV-seronegative. The CDR3 DNA follows: TGTGCCAGCAGGGGGGGACTAGCGGGAGAGGCAGATACGCAGTATTTT. This translates into CASRGGLAGEADTQYF.